One sample yielded the 28 T cell receptor beta chains listed below, sequenced in a study of control samples from healthy donors and cancer patients. TCRdb's table, derived via immunoSEQ multiplex PCR, lists solely in-frame clones and lacks some. Here the sample spans around 170,000 clones, 88% being singletons. Source material: blood. These receptors originate from a woman aged 25 to 39 in good health.

The chain combines TRBV19 with TRBJ2-1, with 11 bases fitting TRBD1. The CDR3 runs to 15 residues. Germline-derived CDR1 and CDR2 are LNHDA and SQIVND (reference sequence). The J segment lost 7 bases and the V segment lost 10 bases, leaving 12 bases of the junction unmatched. The DNA of the CDR3 is TGTGCCACGACTGCGGGGACAGGGGGGTTAAATGAGCAGTTCTTC. Translated, it gives CATTAGTGGLNEQFF.

V gene TRBV4-2 combines with J gene TRBJ1-5; D gene ambiguous. Germline V gene lookup returns CDR1 LGHNA and CDR2 YNFKEQ. Trimming pared 1 base from V and 0 bases from J, leaving 4 bases between. The CDR3 is 14 residues long. Here the CDR3 reads CASSQVDSNQPQHF. The CDR3 DNA reads as TGTGCCAGCAGCCAAGTAGATAGCAATCAGCCCCAGCATTTT.

The chain carries TRBV27 and TRBJ2-1, with a weak D call TRBD1 (5 bases). This CDR3 is built from 14 residues. The V end was cut by 4 bases, the J end by 7 bases, with 14 bases between. Germline assignment: CDR1 MNHEY and CDR2 SMNVEV (reference sequence). The CDR3 loop is CASSSQDSPNEQFF. Written as DNA, the CDR3 is TGTGCCAGCAGTTCCCAAGACAGCCCTAATGAGCAGTTCTTC.

The V call is TRBV25-1, the J call TRBJ1-6, with D unclear. In germline, CDR1 is MGHDK, CDR2 SYGVNS. V was pared by 5 bases and J by 9 bases, with 11 bases between. The CDR3 consists of 13 residues. The CDR3 DNA is TGTGCCAGCAGTCGGGGTCTTGTTTCACCCCTCCACTTT. Protein: CASSRGLVSPLHF.

Comments on this clone: The conserved closing phenylalanine or tryptophan is absent in this CDR3, likely reflecting a read error. The DNA is left out, because the CDR3 cannot be placed on it with certainty; the CDR3 is given as TCRdb lists it. The V call is TRBV6-5, the J call TRBJ1-2; the tabulated D call, TRBD1, remains unverified against the DNA. The CDR3 length equals 13 residues, ends included. Germline V lookup: CDR1 MNHEY, CDR2 SVGAGI. The CDR3: CASSYSQRGTLFV.

This clone has just one count. The J gene is TRBJ1-2, the V gene TRBV28; TRBD1 matches at 9 bases. The CDR3 has 14 residues. J gave up 5 bases and V 5 bases, and 6 bases lay outside the gene matches. From germline, CDR1 is MDHEN and CDR2 SYDVKM. In nucleotides, the CDR3 is TGTGCCAGCAGTAGAGACAGGGGGGGATATGGCTACACCTTC. Its translation is CASSRDRGGYGYTF.

V and J are TRBV6-1 and TRBJ1-2; D call uncertain. The CDR3 is made up of 14 amino acids. V was cut by 3 bases and J by 2 bases, with 10 bases left in between. Germline V gene lookup returns CDR1 MNHNS and CDR2 SASEGT. CDR3 region: CASSDGPRNYGYTF. CDR3 sequence (DNA): TGTGCCAGCAGTGATGGTCCGAGAAACTATGGCTACACCTTC.

V usage is TRBV18 and J usage is TRBJ1-2; the D is unclear. The germline V gene has CDR1 KGHSH and CDR2 LQKENI. The CDR3 length is 16 residues. The V end lost 0 bases, the J end lost 5 bases, and 16 bases lay between the germline ends. The CDR3 loop is CASSPPMFYSSYGYTF. The CDR3 DNA follows: TGTGCCAGCTCACCACCTATGTTCTATAGTTCATATGGCTACACCTTC.

This clone was recorded a few times. Written as DNA, the CDR3 is TGTGCCAGTAGTCCCCGGATCGGAGCCTACGAGCAGTACTTC. Protein: CASSPRIGAYEQYF. V and J are TRBV19 and TRBJ2-7; D gene uncertain. The CDR3 covers 14 residues. The V end lost 5 bases, the J end lost 2 bases, and 13 bases lay between the germline ends. The V gene's germline CDR1 is LNHDA and CDR2 SQIVND (reference sequence).

The chain recombines TRBV9 with TRBJ1-2; D ambiguous. V was shortened by 4 bases and J by 5 bases, with 15 bases between the two germline ends. This CDR3 comprises 14 residues. Germline V gene lookup returns CDR1 SGDLS and CDR2 YYNGEE. DNA for the CDR3: TGTGCCAGCAGCCCCTCTGACATCCCTTATGGCTACACCTTC. As protein: CASSPSDIPYGYTF.

The chain joins TRBV9 to TRBJ2-1; D is possibly TRBD2 (5 bases). Germline loops: CDR1 SGDLS, CDR2 YYNGEE. Trimming removed 0 bases from V and 6 bases from J, with 13 bases in between. This CDR3 has 15 residues. CDR3 bases: TGTGCCAGCAGCGTAGCCGCTAGCTCGGGCAATGAGCAGTTCTTC. Translation gives CASSVAASSGNEQFF. Drawing the rest from reference TRBV9 and TRBJ2-1, the complete variable domain is DSGVTQTPKHLITATGQRVTLRCSPRSGDLSVYWYQQSLDQGLQFLIQYYNGEERAKGNILERFSAQQFPDLHSELNLSSLELGDSALYFCASSVAASSGNEQFFGPGTRLTVL.

The V call is TRBV5-1, the J call TRBJ2-1; D may be TRBD1 (8 bases). V was trimmed by 4 bases and J by 10 bases, leaving 18 bases between them. Germline values: CDR1 SGHRS, CDR2 YFSETQ. The CDR3 covers 14 residues. DNA of the CDR3: TGCGCCAGCAGCAGAGGACAGGGAGGGTCGGAGCAGTTCTTC. This codes for CASSRGQGGSEQFF.

The V and J genes are TRBV9 and TRBJ1-2; D perhaps matches TRBD1 (6 bases). CDR1 is SGDLS, CDR2 YYNGEE, per germline. This CDR3 is built from 13 residues. Trimming removed 1 base at V and 8 bases at J, with 12 bases between. The CDR3 coding sequence is TGTGCCAGCAGCGTATCTGGGGGGCTCGGCTACACCTTC. As protein: CASSVSGGLGYTF.

The chain carries TRBV2 and TRBJ1-6; D uncertain. The CDR3 sequence is 13 residues long. In germline, CDR1 is SNHLY, CDR2 FYNNEI. V gave up 7 bases and J gave up 7 bases, with 11 bases separating them. In DNA, the CDR3 is TGTGCCAGCACGGGTTCTGGGAATTCACCCCTCCACTTT. It specifies CASTGSGNSPLHF.

This chain joins TRBV5-1 and TRBJ1-4, with D perhaps matching TRBD1 (5 bases). The CDR3 extends over 14 amino acids. Trimming removed 0 bases from V and 5 bases from J, with 8 bases in between. Germline V CDR1 and CDR2: SGHRS, YFSETQ. CDR3 nucleotides: TGCGCCAGCAGCTTGGCAGGGTTGAATGAAAAACTGTTTTTT. This translates into CASSLAGLNEKLFF.

This chain links TRBV5-1 with TRBJ2-3, with D perhaps TRBD1 (5 bases). V lost 0 bases and J lost 1, with 18 bases in between. Germline V CDR1 and CDR2: SGHRS, YFSETQ. CDR3 length: 18 amino acids. CDR3 amino acids: CASSLVGQVGARTDTQYF. In nucleotides, the CDR3 is TGCGCCAGCAGCTTGGTGGGGCAGGTGGGCGCCCGCACAGATACGCAGTATTTT. Looking up the rest from reference TRBV5-1 and TRBJ2-3 gives the full variable domain: KAGVTQTPRYLIKTRGQQVTLSCSPISGHRSVSWYQQTPGQGLQFLFEYFSETQRNKGNFPGRFSGRQFSNSRSEMNVSTLELGDSALYLCASSLVGQVGARTDTQYFGPGTRLTVL.

This clone came up a few times. Other DNA sequences from this sample encode an identical CDR3 as well. The V and J genes are TRBV6-4 and TRBJ2-2; perhaps TRBD1 as D (6 bases). The germline CDR1 and CDR2 sequences are MRHNA and SNTAGT. CDR3 length: 14 residues. Deletions cut 0 bases from V and 4 bases from J, with 6 bases between. Here the CDR3 reads CASSDSGGTGELFF. The CDR3 coding sequence is TGTGCCAGCAGTGACTCAGGGGGCACCGGGGAGCTGTTTTTT.

The CDR3 nucleotides read TGTGCCAGTAGTATGTTAGGGGCGCGTCGGACTGAAGCTTTCTTT. Its protein product is CASSMLGARRTEAFF. The rearrangement uses TRBV19 and TRBJ1-1; perhaps TRBD1 as D (5 bases). Trimming cost V 3 bases and J 5 bases, with 16 bases left between them. CDR3 length: 15 amino acids. Germline CDR1 is LNHDA and CDR2 is SQIVND (reference sequence).

This chain joins TRBV28 and TRBJ1-4; 7 bases fit TRBD1. This CDR3 contains 14 residues. The V and J ends lost 6 bases and 5 bases, in that order; junction bases with no gene match: 6. Germline CDR1 and CDR2: MDHEN and SYDVKM. In DNA form, the CDR3 reads TGTGCCAGCAGGACTATGGGACAGAATGAAAAACTGTTTTTT. Encoded protein: CASRTMGQNEKLFF. Using reference TRBV28 and TRBJ1-4 for the parts outside the CDR3, the full variable domain is DVKVTQSSRYLVKRTGEKVFLECVQDMDHENMFWYRQDPGLGLRLIYFSYDVKMKEKGDIPEGYSVSREKKERFSLILESASTNQTSMYLCASRTMGQNEKLFFGSGTQLSVL.

The genes are TRBV21-1 and TRBJ1-2; TRBD1, the table's D call, lacks a check against the DNA. TRBV21-1 counts as a pseudogene. CDR3 length equals 12 residues. CDR3 DNA sequence: TGTGCCAGCAGCAAAGGGTCAGGGATCCACACCTTC. Amino acids: CASSKGSGIHTF.

The chain couples TRBV2 to TRBJ2-5, with 8 bases aligning to TRBD1. Germline CDR1 SNHLY, CDR2 FYNNEI. CDR3 length: 17 amino acids. The ends lost 7 bases at V and 4 bases at J; junction bases unmatched: 17. The CDR3 DNA sequence: TGTGCCAGCAAACAGGGGGTTGGGTCAGGTATTAGAGAGACCCAGTACTTC. Translated, it gives CASKQGVGSGIRETQYF.

This chain links TRBV7-2 with TRBJ1-1; no firm D call. The germline V gene has CDR1 SGHTA and CDR2 FQGNSA. V lost 1 base and J lost 0, with 9 bases in between. The CDR3 totals 15 residues. The CDR3: CASSLEVLMNTEAFF. The CDR3 DNA reads TGTGCCAGCAGCTTAGAAGTGCTCATGAACACTGAAGCTTTCTTT. Full variable domain (remainder filled in from reference TRBV7-2 and TRBJ1-1): GAGVSQSPSNKVTEKGKDVELRCDPISGHTALYWYRQSLGQGLEFLIYFQGNSAPDKSGLPSDRFSAERTGGSVSTLTIQRTQQEDSAVYLCASSLEVLMNTEAFFGQGTRLTVV.

This clone was seen once. The gene calls are TRBV5-5 and TRBJ2-5, with a possible D match to TRBD2 (5 bases). The V and J ends lost 3 bases and 3 bases respectively, with 9 bases between them. Germline V gene lookup returns CDR1 SGHKS and CDR2 YYEKEE (reference sequence). The CDR3 sequence is 13 residues long. The DNA for the CDR3 is TGTGCCAGCAGCTCAGGACTGGAAGAGACCCAGTACTTC. It codes for CASSSGLEETQYF.

This chain uses TRBV10-3 with TRBJ1-2, with a weak D call TRBD1 (6 bases). Germline-derived CDR1 and CDR2 are ENHRY and SYGVKD. This CDR3 has 14 residues. V was pared by 0 bases and J by 6 bases, with 11 bases between. This CDR3 reads CAISESRGGHGYTF. Written as DNA, the CDR3 is TGTGCCATCAGTGAGTCCCGGGGGGGCCATGGCTACACCTTC.

The chain joins TRBV19 to TRBJ1-1, with D tentatively TRBD1 (5 bases). Trimming removed 6 bases from V and 7 bases from J, with 18 bases in between. Germline-derived CDR1 and CDR2 are LNHDA and SQIVND (reference sequence). CDR3 size: 14 residues. The CDR3 spells CASSSRGLRGEAFF. The CDR3 DNA is TGTGCCAGTAGCTCGAGAGGGCTTAGGGGTGAAGCTTTCTTT. Filled out from reference TRBV19 and TRBJ1-1, the complete variable domain reads DGGITQSPKYLFRKEGQNVTLSCEQNLNHDAMYWYRQDPGQGLRLIYYSQIVNDFQKGDIAEGYSVSREKKESFPLTVTSAQKNPTAFYLCASSSRGLRGEAFFGQGTRLTVV.

In its sample, this clone was seen once. The chain employs TRBV6-2 or TRBV6-3 and TRBJ1-6, with D possibly TRBD1 on 5 matching bases. The CDR3 is 17 residues long. Germline CDR1 MNHEY, CDR2 SVGEGT. Trimming removed 4 bases at V and 7 bases at J, with 20 bases between. CDR3 in DNA: TGTGCCAGCAGTTTCCGACCGGGACTGAGAGTAAATTCACCCCTCCACTTT. It encodes CASSFRPGLRVNSPLHF.

V gene TRBV7-8 combines with J gene TRBJ1-2; 9 bases agree with TRBD1. The CDR3 has 15 amino acids. Germline V gene sequence: CDR1 SGHVS, CDR2 FQNEAQ. The J segment lost 3 bases and the V segment lost 5 bases, leaving 7 bases of the junction unmatched. Here the CDR3 reads CASSAGQGIDYGYTF. CDR3 nucleotides: TGTGCCAGCAGCGCCGGACAGGGGATCGACTATGGCTACACCTTC.

Only a few counts were recorded for this clone. The chain uses TRBV2 and TRBJ1-1; no clear D. This CDR3 comprises 12 residues. The V gene lost 6 bases and the J gene lost 0 bases, with 5 bases spanning the gap. Germline CDR1 and CDR2: SNHLY and FYNNEI. The CDR3 protein is CASSLMNTEAFF. For the CDR3, the DNA is TGTGCCAGCAGCCTCATGAACACTGAAGCTTTCTTT.